These 20 T cell receptor beta chains came from one sample sequenced in a study of cytomegalovirus exposure and HLA in healthy donors. The PCR contained 60 Vbeta and 13 Jbeta primers. The table came from immunoSEQ multiplex PCR; TCRdb's copy has only in-frame clones and leaves some out. Of over 120,000 clones in the sample, 77% were seen once. Sequencing was carried out using PBMCs. The origin of the receptors is a male donor in good health and CMV-seronegative.

The chain carries TRBV15 and TRBJ1-1; D ambiguous. Trimming left V 5 bases short and J 2 bases short, with 12 bases between. The CDR3 is 14 residues long. In germline, CDR1 is LNHNV, CDR2 YYDKDF (reference sequence). CDR3: CATSSRAGNTEAFF. CDR3 DNA: TGTGCCACCAGCTCAAGGGCGGGAAACACTGAAGCTTTCTTT.

This chain links TRBV6-6 with TRBJ2-7; the match to TRBD1 covers 7 bases. The CDR3 is 14 amino acids. After removal of 8 bases from V and 4 bases from J, the junction contained 11 bases not matched to a gene. CDR1 and CDR2 (germline): MNHNY, SVGAGI (reference sequence). CDR3 nucleotide sequence: TGTGCCAGCCAAATCGACAGGGCCAGGTACGAGCAGTACTTC. Its protein product is CASQIDRARYEQYF.

The chain joins TRBV6-1 to TRBJ2-1; 7 bases are a match to TRBD2. The CDR3 consists of 12 residues. Trimming at V came to 6 bases and at J to 9 bases, leaving 5 bases not matched to a gene. Germline lookup yields CDR1 MNHNS and CDR2 SASEGT. Here the CDR3 reads CASRRLAPEQFF. CDR3 nucleotides: TGTGCCAGCAGGAGACTAGCTCCTGAGCAGTTCTTC.

This clone was observed a handful of times. This sequence joins TRBV6-1 and TRBJ1-2; D is perhaps TRBD1 (6 bases). Germline V gives CDR1 MNHNS, CDR2 SASEGT. This CDR3 region has 14 residues. V lost 7 bases to trimming and J lost 7 bases, with 19 bases between them. The CDR3 nucleotides read TGTGCCAGCACTCCGACGGACAGAGTCTTTGGCTACACCTTC. Its translation is CASTPTDRVFGYTF.

The chain uses TRBV5-1 and TRBJ2-5; D might be TRBD1 (6 bases). Germline CDR1 and CDR2: SGHRS and YFSETQ. V dropped 4 bases and J dropped 2 bases, with 12 bases sitting between them. The CDR3 has 14 amino acids. The CDR3, as DNA: TGCGCCAGCAGCCCCGGGACATCTCAAGAGACCCAGTACTTC. Translation: CASSPGTSQETQYF. The full variable domain, with the rest looked up from reference TRBV5-1 and TRBJ2-5, is KAGVTQTPRYLIKTRGQQVTLSCSPISGHRSVSWYQQTPGQGLQFLFEYFSETQRNKGNFPGRFSGRQFSNSRSEMNVSTLELGDSALYLCASSPGTSQETQYFGPGTRLLVL.

V gene TRBV5-1 combines with J gene TRBJ2-1, with 8 bases identical to TRBD2. There are 15 residues in the CDR3. Germline V gene lookup returns CDR1 SGHRS and CDR2 YFSETQ. With V trimmed by 0 bases and J by 9 bases, 8 bases remained unmatched. This CDR3 is CASSLASGRALEQFF. DNA for the CDR3: TGCGCCAGCAGCTTGGCGTCCGGGAGGGCCCTTGAGCAGTTCTTC.

This clone turned up a few times. CDR3 nucleotide sequence: TGTGCCAGCAGTGACGAGGGCTCTAACACTGAAGCTTTCTTT. This gives the protein CASSDEGSNTEAFF. V usage is TRBV25-1 and J usage is TRBJ1-1; no firm D call. V shed 3 bases and J shed 2 bases, with 10 bases lying between them. The CDR3 runs 14 residues. Germline CDR1 MGHDK, CDR2 SYGVNS.

The rearrangement joins TRBV27 to TRBJ1-2; D is unresolved. Per the germline V gene, CDR1 is MNHEY and CDR2 is SMNVEV (reference sequence). Deletions cut 2 bases from V and 7 bases from J, with 14 bases between. The CDR3 consists of 14 residues. The DNA of the CDR3 is TGTGCCAGCAGTTTACATAGGGAGATGAGTGGCTACACCTTC. Translating it yields CASSLHREMSGYTF.

The chain recombines TRBV5-1 with TRBJ1-5; possibly TRBD1 for D (5 bases). V was shortened by 5 bases and J by 1 base, with 7 bases between the two germline ends. CDR1 is SGHRS and CDR2 is YFSETQ in the germline V gene. The CDR3 loop spans 13 amino acids. The CDR3, as DNA: TGCGCCAGCAGGCAGGGCAGCAATCAGCCCCAGCATTTT. It translates to CASRQGSNQPQHF.

J is TRBJ2-3 and V is TRBV7-2, with TRBD2 matching over 11 bases. The CDR3 loop spans 15 amino acids. Trimming removed 5 bases from V and 7 bases from J; junction bases left unmatched: 8. CDR1 and CDR2 from the germline V gene are SGHTA and FQGNSA. CDR3 protein: CASSVGTSGTNTQYF. CDR3 DNA sequence: TGTGCCAGCAGCGTTGGGACTAGCGGCACGAATACGCAGTATTTT.

The V call is TRBV5-1, the J call TRBJ2-5, with a tentative D call TRBD2 (6 bases). This CDR3 is 14 amino acids long. V dropped 4 bases and J dropped 3 bases, with 13 bases sitting between them. Germline lookup yields CDR1 SGHRS and CDR2 YFSETQ. The CDR3 sequence is CASSAAGTEETQYF. CDR3 sequence (DNA): TGCGCCAGCAGCGCTGCGGGGACCGAAGAGACCCAGTACTTC.

J is TRBJ2-1 and V is TRBV4-2; D is unclear. V was clipped by 1 base and J by 3 bases, with 7 bases between them. Germline values: CDR1 LGHNA, CDR2 YNFKEQ. CDR3 length equals 14 residues. CDR3 in DNA: TGTGCCAGCAGCCAAGTGAGCGACTACAATGAGCAGTTCTTC. Translated: CASSQVSDYNEQFF.

In nucleotides, the CDR3 is TGTGCCAGCAGTGACGACAGCTACCCGAATTGGAATCCCCAGCATTTT. The encoded protein is CASSDDSYPNWNPQHF. The chain has TRBV6-4 and TRBJ1-5; the D gene is possibly TRBD1 (5 bases). The CDR3 runs 16 residues. Trimming cost V 2 bases and J 10 bases, with 21 bases left between them. CDR1 and CDR2 (germline): MRHNA, SNTAGT.

There are a few counts of this clone. The chain links TRBV7-6 to TRBJ1-5; perhaps TRBD1 as D (5 bases). This CDR3 is 13 amino acids long. From germline, CDR1 is SGHVS and CDR2 FNYEAQ. V lost 1 base to trimming and J lost 4 bases, with 5 bases between them. For the CDR3, the DNA is TGTGCCAGCAGCTTAGGACAGAATCAGCCCCAGCATTTT. Its translation: CASSLGQNQPQHF.

The chain combines TRBV7-9 with TRBJ2-3; tentatively, D is TRBD1 (5 bases). The CDR3 has 14 amino acids. Trimming cost V 5 bases and J 6 bases, with 15 bases left between them. Germline V gives CDR1 SEHNR, CDR2 FQNEAQ (reference sequence). In DNA form, the CDR3 reads TGTGCCAGCAGCCGCGGCCAGGGTACGGATACGCAGTATTTT. It specifies CASSRGQGTDTQYF.

The CDR3 region is CASSPQAGLNSPLHF. The CDR3 DNA sequence: TGTGCCAGCAGTCCCCAGGCAGGGTTGAATTCACCCCTCCACTTT. The rearrangement links TRBV6-4 to TRBJ1-6; D perhaps matches TRBD1 (5 bases). The length of the CDR3 is 15 residues. Trimming left V 5 bases short and J 7 bases short, with 15 bases between. The germline CDR1 and CDR2 sequences are MRHNA and SNTAGT.

The genes are TRBV5-1 and TRBJ2-3; 8 bases are shared with TRBD2. The CDR3 sequence is 15 residues long. V lost 6 bases to trimming and J lost 5 bases; unmatched junction nucleotides: 11. Germline assignment: CDR1 SGHRS and CDR2 YFSETQ. Here the CDR3 DNA reads TGCGCCAGCAAAACTGGGGGCGGGGGGCAAGATACGCAGTATTTT. Translation: CASKTGGGGQDTQYF.

This chain uses TRBV4-2 with TRBJ2-3; 9 nucleotides line up with TRBD2. The length of the CDR3 is 17 residues. Germline V gene sequence: CDR1 LGHNA, CDR2 YNFKEQ. Germline trimming cut 4 bases from V and 4 bases from J; bases unmatched to any gene: 12. The CDR3 DNA sequence: TGTGCCAGCAGCCCTTGGGCTAGCGGGAAGACGGCAGATACGCAGTATTTT. Protein sequence: CASSPWASGKTADTQYF.

The genes are TRBV7-2 and TRBJ2-7; 7 nucleotides line up with TRBD1. The junction had 13 bases not matched to a gene; V was cut back by 5 bases and J by 3 bases. Germline-derived CDR1 and CDR2 are SGHTA and FQGNSA. CDR3 length: 16 residues. The CDR3 DNA follows: TGTGCCAGCAGCCCCACCTCTGGGACAGTTTTCTACGAGCAGTACTTC. This translates into CASSPTSGTVFYEQYF.

The chain carries TRBV6-1 and TRBJ1-1; no clear D. V was trimmed by 6 bases and J by 4 bases, leaving 18 bases between them. This CDR3 has 15 residues. Per the germline V gene, CDR1 is MNHNS and CDR2 is SASEGT. DNA for the CDR3: TGTGCCAGCAGGACATCTGGTTGGAGGAGCACTGAAGCTTTCTTT. Its protein is CASRTSGWRSTEAFF.